One and the same sample provided the 22 T cell receptor beta chains below, sequenced in a study of breast tumors, draining lymph nodes, adjacent tissues (dated by TCRdb to between 2015 and 2016). Libraries came from multiplex PCR. Sequencing was performed on an Illumina HiSeq 2000. TCRdb ran its own pipeline on the public reads, namely fastp trimming at Q25 and MiXCR clone calling, and kept in-frame beta chains. Rows with a matching CDR3 protein are joined into one entry that keeps the most common DNA and genes. This sample gives tens of thousands of distinct CDR3 sequences in total; around 40% of them show up just once. The ten most abundant clones make up about 10% of the sample. Input material: breast tumor tissue. The receptor set was obtained from a female donor with breast cancer. Some clones in this sample may be carry-over from other donors' samples.

This clonotype has a count of ten or more. The V and J genes are TRBV19 and TRBJ1-3; D unclear. This CDR3 has 16 residues. Trimming removed 4 bases at V and 0 bases at J, with 13 bases between. The germline gives CDR1 LNHDA, CDR2 SQIVND (reference sequence). CDR3 nucleotides: TGTGCCAGTAGTAGAGACGGACCGAGCTCTGGAAACACCATATATTTT. Translated: CASSRDGPSSGNTIYF.

The V call is TRBV18, the J call TRBJ2-7, with D perhaps TRBD1 or TRBD2 (5 bases each). Germline-derived CDR1 and CDR2 are KGHSH and LQKENI. The CDR3 covers 15 residues. Deletions cut 3 bases from V and 7 bases from J, with 19 bases between. The chain's CDR3 is CASSPVEGYTGEQYF. The CDR3 coding sequence is TGTGCCAGCTCACCTGTAGAGGGGTACACCGGGGAGCAGTACTTC.

This chain joins TRBV29-1 and TRBJ2-1; D gene ambiguous. The CDR3 is 12 residues long. CDR1 is SQVTM, CDR2 ANQGSEA, per germline. As DNA, the CDR3 is TGCGGCTTCACCTTCCCCTACAATGAGCAGTTCTTC. Translating gives CGFTFPYNEQFF.

The CDR3 sequence is CSVVRQGGNPYEQYF. The CDR3 nucleotides are TGCAGCGTTGTGAGGCAGGGGGGGAACCCCTACGAGCAGTACTTC. The V gene is TRBV29-1, the J gene TRBJ2-7, with D tentatively TRBD1 or TRBD2 (7 bases each). The V and J ends lost 4 bases and 2 bases respectively, with 18 bases between them. The CDR3 has 15 amino acids. The V gene's germline CDR1 is SQVTM and CDR2 ANQGSEA.

In the case of this clonotype: Since a much larger clone is just one base distant, this may be a read error. V is TRBV9 and J is TRBJ2-1; no firm D call. The V end was cut by 4 bases, the J end by 5 bases, with 10 bases between. The CDR3 totals 13 residues. The germline V gene has CDR1 SGDLS and CDR2 YYNGEE. The CDR3 here is CASSLGKNNEQFF. The CDR3 nucleotides read TGTGCCAGCAGCCTGGGCAAGAACAATGAGCAGTTCTTC.

The rearrangement uses TRBV30 and TRBJ1-3, with TRBD1 matching over 7 bases. This CDR3 spans 13 amino acids. The V gene end was trimmed by 1 base and the J gene end by 8 bases; junction bases not matched to a gene: 5. CDR1 GTSNPN and CDR2 SVGIG come from the germline V gene (reference sequence). CDR3 bases: TGTGCCTGGAGTGGGACAGGAGGAGACACCATATATTTT. Protein sequence: CAWSGTGGDTIYF. The variable domain in full, with the rest retrieved from reference TRBV30 and TRBJ1-3, is SQTIHQWPATLVQPVGSPLSLECTVEGTSNPNLYWYRQAAGRGLQLLFYSVGIGQISSEVPQNLSASRPQDRQFILSSKKLLLSDSGFYLCAWSGTGGDTIYFGEGSWLTVV.

This clonotype has ten or more counts. The chain is built from TRBV19 and TRBJ2-7, with D possibly matching TRBD2 (5 bases). CDR3 length: 14 amino acids. Germline lookup yields CDR1 LNHDA and CDR2 SQIVND (reference sequence). Between the trimmed V and J ends, which lost 4 bases and 1 base, there was a span of 11 bases. This CDR3 reads CASSNGVGSYEQYF. CDR3 coding DNA: TGTGCCAGTAGTAACGGGGTGGGGTCCTACGAGCAGTACTTC. The full variable domain, with the rest looked up from reference TRBV19 and TRBJ2-7, is DGGITQSPKYLFRKEGQNVTLSCEQNLNHDAMYWYRQDPGQGLRLIYYSQIVNDFQKGDIAEGYSVSREKKESFPLTVTSAQKNPTAFYLCASSNGVGSYEQYFGPGTRLTVT.

This sequence joins TRBV7-9 and TRBJ2-5; no clear D gene. The CDR3 consists of 14 residues. CDR1 SEHNR and CDR2 FQNEAQ come from the germline V gene (reference sequence). Trimming took off 0 bases at V and 5 bases at J, with 10 bases between the two ends. The CDR3 nucleotides read TGTGCCAGCAGCTTAGCGCGAGGAGATGAGACCCAGTACTTC. This encodes CASSLARGDETQYF.

This clonotype was observed at least ten times. The chain links TRBV4-3 to TRBJ1-5; D gene unclear. This CDR3 is 13 amino acids long. CDR1 LGHNA and CDR2 YSLEER come from the germline V gene. V was clipped by 0 bases and J by 9 bases, with 9 bases between them. The CDR3 nucleotides are TGCGCCAGCAGCCAAGATAAAGGGCTGCCCCAGCATTTT. This sequence encodes CASSQDKGLPQHF.

The chain uses TRBV7-9 and TRBJ2-5, with 8 nucleotides matching TRBD1. The CDR3 covers 14 residues. Germline trimming cut 5 bases from V and 0 bases from J; bases unmatched to any gene: 2. Germline loops: CDR1 SEHNR, CDR2 FQNEAQ (reference sequence). In DNA, the CDR3 is TGTGCCAGCAGCCGGACAGGGTACCAAGAGACCCAGTACTTC. Translating it yields CASSRTGYQETQYF.

In this sample, this clonotype turned up many times. The chain couples TRBV30 to TRBJ2-7; tentatively, D is TRBD1 (6 bases). The germline CDR1 and CDR2 sequences are GTSNPN and SVGIG (reference sequence). The V end was cut by 2 bases, the J end by 7 bases, with 15 bases between. The CDR3 has 13 amino acids. DNA for the CDR3: TGTGCCTGGAGTCGTTTTCAGGGGTGGGAGCAGTACTTC. Protein product: CAWSRFQGWEQYF.

This clonotype ranks as medium-sized (0.01 to 0.1%). The chain recombines TRBV20-1 with TRBJ2-3; D unclear. Trimming removed 3 bases from V and 4 bases from J, with 11 bases in between. This CDR3 comprises 13 residues. Germline V gives CDR1 DFQATT, CDR2 SNEGSKA (reference sequence). CDR3 in DNA: TGCAGTGCTAGGAGAAGAGGCCCAGATACGCAGTATTTT. Translation: CSARRRGPDTQYF.

This clonotype has just a few counts. The chain carries TRBV30 and TRBJ1-3, with D hard to call. Germline V CDR1 and CDR2: GTSNPN, SVGIG (reference sequence). This CDR3 is 15 amino acids long. The V end lost 3 bases, the J end lost 0 bases, and 12 bases lay between the germline ends. The CDR3, as DNA: TGTGCCTGGAGGAAGATCAGTGACTCTGGAAACACCATATATTTT. This encodes CAWRKISDSGNTIYF. Full variable domain (outside the CDR3, taken from reference TRBV30 and TRBJ1-3): SQTIHQWPATLVQPVGSPLSLECTVEGTSNPNLYWYRQAAGRGLQLLFYSVGIGQISSEVPQNLSASRPQDRQFILSSKKLLLSDSGFYLCAWRKISDSGNTIYFGEGSWLTVV.

V usage is TRBV3-1 and J usage is TRBJ2-7, with 9 bases that match TRBD1. Germline lookup yields CDR1 LGHDT and CDR2 YNNKEL (reference sequence). With V trimmed by 6 bases and J by 2 bases, 5 bases remained unmatched. This CDR3 is built from 14 residues. The DNA of the CDR3 is TGTGCCAGCAGGGGGACAGGGAAAACCTACGAGCAGTACTTC. Its protein product is CASRGTGKTYEQYF.

This clonotype appeared many times. The chain uses TRBV9 and TRBJ2-2; 7 bases agree with TRBD2. CDR3 length equals 17 residues. Germline values: CDR1 SGDLS, CDR2 YYNGEE. V gave up 2 bases and J gave up 7 bases; unmatched junction bases: 14. The CDR3 DNA reads TGTGCCAGCAGCGTTCCGGCTAGCGGCCCTCAACACGGGGAGCTGTTTTTT. Amino acid sequence: CASSVPASGPQHGELFF.

This clonotype was observed at least ten times. With a much larger clone just one base away, this may be a read error. The chain employs TRBV20-1 and TRBJ2-5; D possibly corresponds to TRBD2 (5 bases). Germline V gives CDR1 DFQATT, CDR2 SNEGSKA (reference sequence). This CDR3 has 11 residues. In nucleotides, the CDR3 is TGCAGTGCCCCACTAGGAGAGACCCAGTCCTTC. It translates to CSAPLGETQSF.

This clonotype came up many times. The rearrangement links TRBV7-2 to TRBJ2-1, with D perhaps assigned TRBD1 or TRBD2 (5 bases each). The CDR3 is 15 amino acids. V was shortened by 1 base and J by 5 bases, with 12 bases between the two germline ends. Germline-derived CDR1 and CDR2 are SGHTA and FQGNSA. CDR3 DNA: TGTGCCAGCAGCTTAGGCCGGGACCTACACAATGAGCAGTTCTTC. Amino acids: CASSLGRDLHNEQFF.

The DNA of the CDR3 is TGTGCCACCAGCGTCCGGACTGGGGACTACGAGCAGTACTTC. It specifies CATSVRTGDYEQYF. V usage is TRBV24-1 and J usage is TRBJ2-7; TRBD2 might be the D (5 bases). Trimming left V 7 bases short and J 3 bases short, with 15 bases between. Per the germline V gene, CDR1 is KGHDR and CDR2 is SFDVKD. The CDR3 covers 14 residues.

This clonotype was recorded many times. The CDR3 sequence: CASEGIRDGIEKLFF. Written as DNA, the CDR3 is TGTGCCAGCGAGGGGATTAGGGACGGCATTGAAAAACTGTTTTTT. The chain joins TRBV11-2 to TRBJ1-4; perhaps TRBD1 as D (5 bases). CDR3 length: 15 amino acids. Looked up from germline, CDR1 is SGHAT and CDR2 is FQNNGV. With 8 bases removed from V and 7 bases from J, the gap between germline ends came to 20 bases.

This clonotype was seen many times. This chain joins TRBV4-3 and TRBJ2-5; D might be TRBD1 (6 bases). The V end lost 4 bases, the J end lost 5 bases, and 17 bases lay between the germline ends. The CDR3 extends over 15 amino acids. Germline CDR1 and CDR2: LGHNA and YSLEER. The CDR3 region is CASSPQTGTGETQYF. DNA for the CDR3: TGCGCCAGCAGCCCTCAGACAGGCACAGGGGAGACCCAGTACTTC.

The V and J genes are TRBV3-2 and TRBJ2-7; the table assigns TRBD1, which was not confirmed against the DNA. TRBV3-2 is a pseudogene locus. The CDR3 extends over 12 amino acids. Here the CDR3 DNA reads TGTGCCAGCAAAGAGGGGGCACGGGAGCAGTACTTC. Translating it yields CASKEGAREQYF.

The genes are TRBV2 and TRBJ1-4; D is possibly TRBD1 (5 bases). The germline V gene has CDR1 SNHLY and CDR2 FYNNEI. This CDR3 spans 16 amino acids. The germline V and J ends were trimmed by 5 bases and 2 bases, with 15 bases remaining between them. Written as DNA, the CDR3 is TGTGCCAGCAGTCGAGGGGTCGGTCTCACTAATGAAAAACTGTTTTTT. Translation: CASSRGVGLTNEKLFF.